Shown below are 28 T cell receptor beta chains from a single sample sequenced in a study of T cell repertoires in ileal Crohn's disease. Only in-frame clones appear in the TCRdb table, and some are missing; sequencing was by immunoSEQ multiplex PCR. The table has 25,000 to 30,000 clones, 80% to 90% seen once. The sequenced sample consisted of ileal tissue. These receptors were obtained from an adult with Crohn's disease.

This clone was counted a few times. The chain combines TRBV10-3 with TRBJ2-2; D gene uncertain. This CDR3 has 19 amino acids. Germline CDR1 reads ENHRY; CDR2 reads SYGVKD. V gave up 8 bases and J gave up 1 base, with 26 bases separating them. The chain's CDR3 is CAIGTPFKTTELNTGELFF. The DNA of the CDR3 is TGTGCCATCGGAACTCCATTCAAGACCACAGAGTTGAACACCGGGGAGCTGTTTTTT.

This clone was seen just once. This chain connects TRBV19 to TRBJ2-7; the match to TRBD1 covers 9 bases. The CDR3 runs 16 residues. J was trimmed by 3 bases and V by 6 bases; bases with no gene match: 12. Germline assignment: CDR1 LNHDA and CDR2 SQIVND (reference sequence). The CDR3, as DNA: TGTGCCAGTAGGCTCAAGGGACAGGGTGGTTTCTACGAGCAGTACTTC. Its translation is CASRLKGQGGFYEQYF. The complete variable domain, with remaining parts taken from reference TRBV19 and TRBJ2-7, reads DGGITQSPKYLFRKEGQNVTLSCEQNLNHDAMYWYRQDPGQGLRLIYYSQIVNDFQKGDIAEGYSVSREKKESFPLTVTSAQKNPTAFYLCASRLKGQGGFYEQYFGPGTRLTVT.

This clone was seen only once. The CDR3 coding sequence is TGTGCCAGCAGTTCAGCCGGGACAGGGGGCTTATACGAGCAGTACTTC. This gives the protein CASSSAGTGGLYEQYF. The rearrangement joins TRBV6-5 to TRBJ2-7; 12 nucleotides agree with TRBD1. This CDR3 has 16 residues. The trim removed 4 bases at V and 4 bases at J, leaving 8 bases unmatched. Germline-derived CDR1 and CDR2 are MNHEY and SVGAGI.

The CDR3 DNA reads TGTGCCAGCAGCTGGGGACTAGCGGACGAGCAGTACTTC. Its translation: CASSWGLADEQYF. V and J are TRBV7-6 and TRBJ2-7; 11 nucleotides line up with TRBD2. The CDR3 length is 13 residues. Trimming removed 4 bases from V and 5 bases from J; junction bases left unmatched: 1. Germline CDR1 reads SGHVS; CDR2 reads FNYEAQ.

This rearrangement joins TRBV4-3 to TRBJ2-4; D unresolved. The CDR3 covers 13 residues. V lost 1 base, J lost 8 bases, and 9 bases lay in between. CDR1 and CDR2 from the germline V gene are LGHNA and YSLEER. The DNA for the CDR3 is TGCGCCAGCAGCCAAGGACGACTGGACATTCAGTACTTC. It yields the protein CASSQGRLDIQYF.

V is TRBV6-5 and J is TRBJ1-2; 9 bases line up with TRBD1. The V and J ends lost 6 bases and 1 base, in that order; junction bases with no gene match: 0. The CDR3 consists of 13 residues. Germline CDR1 is MNHEY and CDR2 is SVGAGI. CDR3 sequence (DNA): TGTGCCAGCAGGGGACAGGGTAACTATGGCTACACCTTC. Translation: CASRGQGNYGYTF.

The chain recombines TRBV6-5 with TRBJ2-7; 7 bases align to TRBD1. V dropped 7 bases and J dropped 0; count of bases not matched to a gene: 9. Germline V gene lookup returns CDR1 MNHEY and CDR2 SVGAGI. This CDR3 spans 15 amino acids. CDR3 amino acids: CASNPRDRSSYEQYF. The CDR3 DNA follows: TGTGCCAGCAATCCGAGGGACAGATCCTCCTACGAGCAGTACTTC.

Note on this clone: An end of the junction differs from the germline gene, which may be a read error. The sample carries other DNA sequences with the same CDR3. V gene TRBV5-6 combines with J gene TRBJ1-6; possibly TRBD1 for D (5 bases). The CDR3 totals 14 residues. Germline loops: CDR1 SGHDT, CDR2 YYEEEE. CDR3 DNA: TGTGCCAGCAGCTTCTCGTGGGGCAATTCCCCCCTCCACTTT. Amino acid sequence: CASSFSWGNSPLHF. Using reference TRBV5-6 and TRBJ1-6 for the parts outside the CDR3, the full variable domain is DAGVTQSPTHLIKTRGQQVTLRCSPKSGHDTVSWYQQALGQGPQFIFQYYEEEERQRGNFPDRFSGHQFPNYSSELNVNALLLGDSALYLCASSFSWGNSPLHFGNGTRLTVT.

CDR3 bases: TGCAGTGCTAGAGCTATCTATGGCTACACCTTC. It codes for CSARAIYGYTF. The chain couples TRBV20-1 to TRBJ1-2; D call uncertain. Germline loops: CDR1 DFQATT, CDR2 SNEGSKA (reference sequence). Trimming pared 1 base from V and 4 bases from J, leaving 4 bases between. The CDR3 length is 11 residues.

The rearrangement joins TRBV7-9 to TRBJ1-4; 7 bases are shared with TRBD1. CDR3 size: 16 residues. The V gene's germline CDR1 is SEHNR and CDR2 FQNEAQ (reference sequence). V shed 6 bases, J shed 0 bases, and the junction held 7 bases outside the gene matches. The CDR3 spells CASSSDRDATNEKLFF. The CDR3 DNA reads as TGTGCCAGCAGTTCCGACAGGGATGCAACTAATGAAAAACTGTTTTTT.

The J gene is TRBJ2-2, the V gene TRBV7-6, with unresolved D. Germline loops: CDR1 SGHVS, CDR2 FNYEAQ. The CDR3 spans 13 residues. V lost 0 bases and J 8 bases, leaving 7 bases between the germline ends. The CDR3 loop is CASSLALRGELFF. The CDR3 DNA follows: TGTGCCAGCAGCTTAGCGCTACGAGGGGAGCTGTTTTTT.

This chain joins TRBV7-2 and TRBJ1-6; no clear D. V was cut by 3 bases and J by 4 bases, with 10 bases left in between. CDR3 length equals 15 residues. The germline gives CDR1 SGHTA, CDR2 FQGNSA. The CDR3 is CASSFGTAYNSPLHF. CDR3 sequence (DNA): TGTGCCAGCAGCTTCGGAACAGCTTATAATTCACCCCTCCACTTT.

The chain couples TRBV6-5 to TRBJ1-1; maybe TRBD1 (5 bases). This CDR3 region has 13 residues. Looked up from germline, CDR1 is MNHEY and CDR2 is SVGAGI. Trimming took off 7 bases at V and 4 bases at J, with 13 bases between the two ends. CDR3 nucleotide sequence: TGTGCCAGCAATCCCCAGGGAGGCACTGAAGCTTTCTTT. Translating gives CASNPQGGTEAFF.

The chain carries TRBV7-2 and TRBJ2-5; possibly TRBD1 for D (5 bases). From germline, CDR1 is SGHTA and CDR2 FQGNSA. The CDR3 is 14 amino acids. V lost 5 bases, J lost 4 bases, and 14 bases lay in between. CDR3 protein: CASSPTGFGETQYF. In nucleotides, the CDR3 is TGTGCCAGCAGCCCAACAGGTTTTGGAGAGACCCAGTACTTC.

The chain couples TRBV5-4 to TRBJ2-3, with 9 positions matching TRBD1. J gave up 2 bases and V 0 bases, and 4 bases lay outside the gene matches. From germline, CDR1 is SGHNT and CDR2 YYREEE (reference sequence). The CDR3 length is 16 residues. The CDR3 spells CASSLVRDRDTDTQYF. The CDR3 region has the DNA TGTGCCAGCAGCTTGGTCCGGGACAGGGACACAGATACGCAGTATTTT.

The chain links TRBV29-1 to TRBJ1-1, with 7 bases identical to TRBD1. With 6 bases clipped from V and 9 bases from J, the junction kept 19 bases outside the gene matches. The CDR3 is 15 residues long. CDR1 and CDR2 (germline): SQVTM, ANQGSEA. The CDR3: CSVGTPTGVGAKAFF. The CDR3 bases are TGCAGCGTAGGGACACCAACAGGGGTAGGGGCCAAAGCTTTCTTT.

V gene TRBV21-1 combines with J gene TRBJ2-3; the table's D call, TRBD2, has no DNA check behind it. TRBV21-1 is recorded as a pseudogene. CDR3 length equals 16 residues. The CDR3 DNA sequence: TGTGCCAGCAGCCCTGGCGGCAGGAGGACCACAGATACGCAGTATTTT. Translated, it gives CASSPGGRRTTDTQYF.

This rearrangement joins TRBV19 to TRBJ1-6; the match to TRBD1 covers 8 bases. Per the germline V gene, CDR1 is LNHDA and CDR2 is SQIVND (reference sequence). The CDR3 runs 13 residues. V lost 6 bases and J lost 9; bases outside the gene matches: 4. The CDR3 DNA follows: TGTGCCAGTAGGGACAGGGAGGCTTCACCCCTCCACTTT. Its translation: CASRDREASPLHF.

This rearrangement joins TRBV5-1 to TRBJ1-1, with 9 bases matching TRBD1. The V and J ends lost 4 bases and 0 bases, in that order; junction bases with no gene match: 10. Germline CDR1 SGHRS, CDR2 YFSETQ. The CDR3 consists of 17 residues. The CDR3 nucleotides are TGCGCCAGCAGCCCCCGCCCCGGGACAGGGTTGAACACTGAAGCTTTCTTT. It codes for CASSPRPGTGLNTEAFF.

In its sample, this clone was seen a few times. The J gene is TRBJ2-5, the V gene TRBV5-4; 9 bases agree with TRBD2. Germline CDR1 is SGHNT and CDR2 is YYREEE (reference sequence). The CDR3 has 15 amino acids. The V gene end was trimmed by 0 bases and the J gene end by 4 bases; junction bases not matched to a gene: 4. In nucleotides, the CDR3 is TGTGCCAGCAGCTTGGTGGCAGCGGGAGGAGAGACCCAGTACTTC. It codes for CASSLVAAGGETQYF.

The chain couples TRBV27 to TRBJ1-5; the D gene is possibly TRBD1 (6 bases). V dropped 2 bases and J dropped 7 bases, with 15 bases sitting between them. The CDR3 totals 15 residues. Germline V CDR1 and CDR2: MNHEY, SMNVEV (reference sequence). In nucleotides, the CDR3 is TGTGCCAGCAGTTTAACGGACAGCCTACGGCAGCCCCAGCATTTT. This codes for CASSLTDSLRQPQHF.

The genes are TRBV19 and TRBJ1-3, with D perhaps TRBD1 (5 bases). Germline V gene data show CDR1 as LNHDA and CDR2 as SQIVND (reference sequence). The CDR3 spans 15 residues. Trimming stripped 9 bases from V and 0 bases from J, with 15 bases between. CDR3 protein: CASSPTANSGNTIYF. The CDR3 bases are TGTGCCAGCAGTCCGACAGCGAACTCTGGAAACACCATATATTTT.

V is TRBV27 and J is TRBJ2-7; TRBD1 aligns across 9 bases. Germline V gives CDR1 MNHEY, CDR2 SMNVEV (reference sequence). V was pared by 6 bases and J by 1 base, with 10 bases of the junction left unmatched. CDR3 length equals 16 residues. CDR3: CASSESYRGRSYEQYF. As DNA, the CDR3 is TGTGCCAGCAGCGAATCTTACAGGGGGCGTTCCTACGAGCAGTACTTC.

This chain connects TRBV11-1 to TRBJ2-5; perhaps TRBD1 as D (6 bases). Looked up from germline, CDR1 is SGHAT and CDR2 is FQDESV (reference sequence). The CDR3 runs 14 residues. The V gene lost 8 bases and the J gene lost 3 bases, with 16 bases spanning the gap. The CDR3 sequence is CASGGQGTEETQYF. CDR3 bases: TGTGCCAGCGGGGGCCAGGGGACGGAAGAGACCCAGTACTTC.

The count of this clone is one. The chain carries TRBV6-5 and TRBJ1-1; a weak D match, TRBD1 (5 bases). Germline V gene lookup returns CDR1 MNHEY and CDR2 SVGAGI. This CDR3 region has 14 residues. V shed 6 bases and J shed 10 bases, with 21 bases lying between them. The CDR3 region is CASSAPGLPGLAFF. For the CDR3, the DNA is TGTGCCAGCAGCGCCCCGGGACTTCCCGGGCTAGCTTTCTTT.

The genes are TRBV29-1 and TRBJ2-7; 10 bases fit TRBD1. The ends lost 0 bases at V and 6 bases at J; junction bases unmatched: 11. The germline gives CDR1 SQVTM, CDR2 ANQGSEA. CDR3 size: 16 residues. The DNA of the CDR3 is TGCAGCGTTGAAGAGATGGTAGGACAGGGGGTTTTCGAGCAGTACTTC. It translates to CSVEEMVGQGVFEQYF.

V gene TRBV10-3 combines with J gene TRBJ2-7; 9 bases are a match to TRBD2. V was pared by 8 bases and J by 4 bases, with 9 bases of the junction left unmatched. There are 14 residues in the CDR3. Germline V gives CDR1 ENHRY, CDR2 SYGVKD. The CDR3 loop is CAIASDSGGYEQYF. The CDR3 DNA reads as TGTGCCATCGCGTCGGATAGCGGGGGATACGAGCAGTACTTC.

The CDR3 nucleotides are TGTGCCAGCAGCGGACTAGCGGGGTCGGATACGCAGTATTTT. It yields the protein CASSGLAGSDTQYF. The chain links TRBV6-6 to TRBJ2-3; 12 bases map to TRBD2. Germline-derived CDR1 and CDR2 are MNHNY and SVGAGI (reference sequence). This CDR3 has 14 residues. The junction had 4 bases not matched to a gene; V was cut back by 6 bases and J by 6 bases.